The 17 T cell receptor beta chains given below trace back to one sample, sequenced in a study of Ad26.COV2.S vaccination and SARS-CoV-2 variants. Clones were read by immunoSEQ multiplex PCR, and TCRdb kept only the in-frame ones, dropping some. The sample holds 350,000 to 550,000 clones, 85% to 90% seen once. The treatment denotes: some 19 received Ad26.COV2.S at low or high dose, single or two shots; 5 received placebo; per-sample allocation not given. Day 63 after the first vaccine or placebo injection was the time point for sampling. This material consisted of peripheral blood, taken in a trial of Ad26.COV2.S vaccine versus placebo. These receptors were collected from a person between 18 and 65 years old who received the Ad26.COV2.S COVID-19 vaccine or a placebo.

The V and J genes are TRBV7-3 and TRBJ2-3, with D perhaps TRBD2 (5 bases). V lost 2 bases, J lost 1 base, and 7 bases lay in between. Per germline, CDR1 SGHTA and CDR2 FQGTGA. The CDR3 covers 14 residues. The CDR3 region has the DNA TGTGCCAGCAGCTTATGGCGGGGCACAGATACGCAGTATTTT. Encoded protein: CASSLWRGTDTQYF.

The CDR3 protein is CASSDGYSSYNEQFF. CDR3 nucleotides: TGTGCCAGCAGTGACGGGTATAGCTCCTACAATGAGCAGTTCTTC. This sequence joins TRBV28 and TRBJ2-1; no definite D call. Trimming cost V 5 bases and J 0 bases, with 11 bases left between them. The CDR3 totals 15 residues. Germline V gene sequence: CDR1 MDHEN, CDR2 SYDVKM.

This chain joins TRBV30 and TRBJ1-1; 10 nucleotides line up with TRBD1. Per germline, CDR1 GTSNPN and CDR2 SVGIG (reference sequence). The V segment lost 0 bases and the J segment 5 bases; nucleotides outside the gene matches: 12. The CDR3 totals 17 residues. CDR3 sequence: CAWSVPHDRGRGTEAFF. The DNA for the CDR3 is TGTGCCTGGAGTGTACCCCACGACAGGGGGCGAGGAACTGAAGCTTTCTTT.

The chain links TRBV7-2 to TRBJ2-1; maybe TRBD2 (7 bases). This CDR3 comprises 15 residues. Trimming pared 5 bases from V and 2 bases from J, leaving 13 bases between. Germline V lookup: CDR1 SGHTA, CDR2 FQGNSA. The CDR3 region is CASSPRGAAYNEQFF. The CDR3 DNA follows: TGTGCCAGCAGCCCCCGGGGGGCGGCCTACAATGAGCAGTTCTTC. Filled out from reference TRBV7-2 and TRBJ2-1, the complete variable domain reads GAGVSQSPSNKVTEKGKDVELRCDPISGHTALYWYRQSLGQGLEFLIYFQGNSAPDKSGLPSDRFSAERTGGSVSTLTIQRTQQEDSAVYLCASSPRGAAYNEQFFGPGTRLTVL.

The chain uses TRBV15 and TRBJ2-3; D gene uncertain. The ends were cut back, 3 bases at V and 6 bases at J, with 13 bases in the middle. The CDR3 contains 14 residues. Germline CDR1 reads LNHNV; CDR2 reads YYDKDF (reference sequence). CDR3 sequence reads: CATSRKPGADTQYF. CDR3 nucleotide sequence: TGTGCCACCAGCAGGAAACCCGGAGCCGATACGCAGTATTTT.

The chain recombines TRBV7-8 with TRBJ1-3; D is ambiguous. The CDR3 has 12 amino acids. V was clipped by 5 bases and J by 8 bases, with 10 bases between them. Germline CDR1 is SGHVS and CDR2 is FQNEAQ. CDR3 protein: CASSIGPYTIYF. The DNA of the CDR3 is TGTGCCAGCAGCATCGGGCCCTACACCATATATTTT.

The V gene is TRBV5-4, the J gene TRBJ2-2; the match to TRBD2 covers 7 bases. Looked up from germline, CDR1 is SGHNT and CDR2 is YYREEE (reference sequence). Losses at the gene ends were 2 bases for V and 4 bases for J; bases not matched to a gene: 5. This CDR3 is 15 amino acids long. Here the CDR3 reads CASSFRLASTGELFF. The DNA of the CDR3 is TGTGCCAGCAGCTTCCGACTAGCAAGCACCGGGGAGCTGTTTTTT.

This sequence joins TRBV5-5 and TRBJ2-7; D possibly corresponds to TRBD2 (6 bases). The V and J ends lost 4 bases and 3 bases respectively, with 17 bases between them. The CDR3 contains 15 residues. Germline CDR1 and CDR2: SGHKS and YYEKEE (reference sequence). The CDR3 is CASSPSGTDSYEQYF. The DNA for the CDR3 is TGTGCCAGCAGCCCGTCGGGGACTGACAGCTACGAGCAGTACTTC.

CDR3 amino acids: CASSLHGDYTEAFF. CDR3 sequence (DNA): TGTGCCAGCAGCTTGCATGGTGATTACACTGAAGCTTTCTTT. The chain carries TRBV11-3 and TRBJ1-1; D not resolved. This CDR3 has 14 amino acids. Germline V lookup: CDR1 SGHNT, CDR2 YENEEA. V lost 3 bases and J 3 bases, leaving 11 bases between the germline ends. The entire variable domain, with the rest obtained from reference TRBV11-3 and TRBJ1-1, is as follows: EAGVVQSPRYKIIEKKQPVAFWCNPISGHNTLYWYLQNLGQGPELLIRYENEEAVDDSQLPKDRFSAERLKGVDSTLKIQPAELGDSAVYLCASSLHGDYTEAFFGQGTRLTVV.

This clone was seen only a few times. J is TRBJ2-1 and V is TRBV3-1 (or the pseudogene TRBV3-2); D not resolved. The CDR3 loop spans 15 amino acids. V dropped 4 bases and J dropped 0 bases, with 10 bases sitting between them. Germline assignment: CDR1 LGHDT and CDR2 YNNKEL (reference sequence). The CDR3 loop reads CASSPTASSYNEQFF. DNA for the CDR3: TGTGCCAGCAGCCCAACAGCTAGCTCCTACAATGAGCAGTTCTTC.

The J gene is TRBJ1-5, the V gene TRBV12-2. TRBV12-2 is a recognized pseudogene. The CDR3 contains 16 residues. CDR3 DNA: TGTGCAAGTCGCCCTCGGGACGGGAGTAGCAATCAGCCCCAGCATTTT. This gives the protein CASRPRDGSSNQPQHF.

The chain is built from TRBV4-3 and TRBJ2-7; weak D call: TRBD1 (6 bases). Germline loops: CDR1 LGHNA, CDR2 YSLEER. The V gene lost 0 bases and the J gene lost 5 bases, with 17 bases spanning the gap. This CDR3 has 16 amino acids. CDR3 in amino acids: CASSQEHFPGVNEQYF. Written as DNA, the CDR3 is TGCGCCAGCAGCCAAGAACATTTCCCAGGGGTAAACGAGCAGTACTTC.

CDR3 loop: CASSFTGALETQYF. CDR3 coding DNA: TGTGCCAGCAGTTTTACAGGGGCTTTGGAGACCCAGTACTTC. The V and J genes are TRBV28 and TRBJ2-5; 7 positions agree with TRBD1. Trimming took 3 bases from V and 5 from J; bases not matched to a gene: 6. The CDR3 runs to 14 residues. Germline V gives CDR1 MDHEN, CDR2 SYDVKM. The variable domain in full, with the rest retrieved from reference TRBV28 and TRBJ2-5, is DVKVTQSSRYLVKRTGEKVFLECVQDMDHENMFWYRQDPGLGLRLIYFSYDVKMKEKGDIPEGYSVSREKKERFSLILESASTNQTSMYLCASSFTGALETQYFGPGTRLLVL.

The V call is TRBV28, the J call TRBJ1-1, with 8 bases aligning to TRBD1. J gave up 3 bases and V 4 bases, and 13 bases lay outside the gene matches. Germline V lookup: CDR1 MDHEN, CDR2 SYDVKM. CDR3 length: 17 residues. CDR3 DNA: TGTGCCAGCAGTTCCTGGACAGGGAGGCTGGCGGACACTGAAGCTTTCTTT. Residues: CASSSWTGRLADTEAFF. Using reference TRBV28 and TRBJ1-1 for the parts outside the CDR3, the full variable domain is DVKVTQSSRYLVKRTGEKVFLECVQDMDHENMFWYRQDPGLGLRLIYFSYDVKMKEKGDIPEGYSVSREKKERFSLILESASTNQTSMYLCASSSWTGRLADTEAFFGQGTRLTVV.

V and J are TRBV29-1 and TRBJ1-5; no reliable D call. V was pared by 4 bases and J by 9 bases, with 13 bases between. This CDR3 has 12 residues. Germline lookup yields CDR1 SQVTM and CDR2 ANQGSEA. Here the CDR3 reads CSVAGRTGPQHF. CDR3 coding DNA: TGCAGCGTTGCCGGCAGGACCGGGCCCCAGCATTTT. The whole variable domain, remainder taken from reference TRBV29-1 and TRBJ1-5, is SAVISQKPSRDICQRGTSLTIQCQVDSQVTMMFWYRQQPGQSLTLIATANQGSEATYESGFVIDKFPISRPNLTFSTLTVSNMSPEDSSIYLCSVAGRTGPQHFGDGTRLSIL.

Concerning this clone: Other DNA sequences in this sample translate to the same CDR3. The chain is built from TRBV5-6 and TRBJ1-6, with D tentatively TRBD1 (5 bases). Germline loops: CDR1 SGHDT, CDR2 YYEEEE. Trimming pared 2 bases from V and 8 bases from J, leaving 5 bases between. The CDR3 runs to 12 residues. The CDR3 sequence is CASSLGDSPLHF. The CDR3, as DNA: TGTGCCAGCAGCTTAGGGGATTCACCCCTCCACTTT.

The V and J genes are TRBV5-4 and TRBJ1-2; a weak D match, TRBD1 (6 bases). The CDR3 consists of 14 residues. Germline V CDR1 and CDR2: SGHNT, YYREEE (reference sequence). Trimming left V 2 bases short and J 8 bases short, with 16 bases between. This CDR3 reads CASSLPGDRSGYTF. The DNA of the CDR3 is TGTGCCAGCAGCTTACCAGGGGACCGGTCGGGCTACACCTTC. Based on the CDR3 plus reference TRBV5-4 and TRBJ1-2, the full variable domain is ETGVTQSPTHLIKTRGQQVTLRCSSQSGHNTVSWYQQALGQGPQFIFQYYREEENGRGNFPPRFSGLQFPNYSSELNVNALELDDSALYLCASSLPGDRSGYTFGSGTRLTVV.